This T cell receptor (beta chain) derives from a study of blood T cell repertoires in COVID-19. Study context: Samples of COVID-19 (acute and convalescent) were obtained from the United States, Italy and Spain. The analysed material was cDNA or gDNA that came from T cells, B-cell-depleted T cells, or PBMCs.

Sequencing used immunoSEQ multiplex PCR; TCRdb keeps in-frame clones, though not all of them. The data hold roughly 300,000 clones, with 70% to 90% observed a single time. This CDR3 is built from 11 residues. Germline V gene sequence: CDR1 DFQATT, CDR2 SNEGSKA (reference sequence). The receptor was derived from a woman younger than 35 who had recovered from COVID-19. The sequenced sample consisted of PBMCs or T cells enriched from blood (not recorded which). The chain combines TRBV20-1 with TRBJ2-7, with D tentatively TRBD1 (6 bases). Here the CDR3 DNA reads TGCAGAGGACAGCGAGCTTACGAGCAGTACTTC. This sequence encodes CRGQRAYEQYF.